This TCR beta chain was identified in a study of shared clonotypes between healthy human individuals. Overall study: Per donor, CD8 memory used one plate, CD8 naive used two, CD4 memory used three and CD4 naive used three. Study-level points and caveats: It was observed that 5% to 6% of naive CD4 clonotypes were shared across several donors.

As handled by the study authors: ImmunoSEQ output held junction-only sequences without quality scores, so filtering differed. Sequencing was performed with immunoSEQ multiplex PCR; in TCRdb, only in-frame clones are kept and a portion is missing. The V and J calls and the clone size are those of that table, but D and trimming were determined from the DNA. This table has about 2.4 million clones, approximately 93% appearing once. Trimming removed 4 bases at V and 2 bases at J, with 12 bases between. Germline V gene sequence: CDR1 MGHRA, CDR2 YSYEKL. The CDR3 length is 14 residues. In the case of this clone: The target antigen is unknown.

Sample: naive CD4+ T cells from PBMCs. Subset meaning: CD45RA+ positively selected. The V and J genes are TRBV4-1 and TRBJ2-7; perhaps D is TRBD1 or TRBD2 (5 bases each). The source is a man aged 18 to 30 in good health. Some clones in this sample may be carry-over from other donors' samples. In DNA, the CDR3 is TGCGCCAGCAGCCGGGGACCCTTCACCTACGAGCAGTACTTC. Protein product: CASSRGPFTYEQYF.